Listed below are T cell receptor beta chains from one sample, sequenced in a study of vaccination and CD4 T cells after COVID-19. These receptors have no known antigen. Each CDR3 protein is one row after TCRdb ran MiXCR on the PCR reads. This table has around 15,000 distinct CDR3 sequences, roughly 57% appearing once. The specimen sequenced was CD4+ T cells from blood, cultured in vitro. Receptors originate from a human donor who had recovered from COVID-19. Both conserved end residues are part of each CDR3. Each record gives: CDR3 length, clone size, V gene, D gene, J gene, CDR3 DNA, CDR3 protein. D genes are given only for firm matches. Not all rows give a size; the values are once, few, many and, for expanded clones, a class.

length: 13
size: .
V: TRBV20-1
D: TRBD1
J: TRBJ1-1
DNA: TGCAGTGCTCGCCGGGACAGGACTATTGAAGCTTTCTTT
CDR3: CSARRDRTIEAFF

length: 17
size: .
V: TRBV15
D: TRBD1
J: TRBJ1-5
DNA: TGTGCCACCAGCTCCCCCCCCGGGACAGGGGGCAATCAGCCCCAGCATTTT
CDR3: CATSSPPGTGGNQPQHF

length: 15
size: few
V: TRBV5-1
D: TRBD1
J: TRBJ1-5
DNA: TGCGCCAGCAGCTTGGGACAGGGCCTAAATCAGCCCCAGCATTTT
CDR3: CASSLGQGLNQPQHF

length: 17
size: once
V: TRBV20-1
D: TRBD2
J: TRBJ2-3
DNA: TGCAGTGCTAGAGTGGGACTAGCGGGAGAGTATACAGATACGCAGTATTTT
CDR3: CSARVGLAGEYTDTQYF

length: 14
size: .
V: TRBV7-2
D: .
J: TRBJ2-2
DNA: TGTGCCAGCACCCAACGACTAAGCCCCGGGGAGCTGTTTTTT
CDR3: CASTQRLSPGELFF

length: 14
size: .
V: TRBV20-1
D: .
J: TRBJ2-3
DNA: TGCAGTGCTAGAGGCGTCGCTATTGCAGATACGCAGTATTTT
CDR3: CSARGVAIADTQYF

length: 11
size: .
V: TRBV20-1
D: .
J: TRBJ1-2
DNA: TGCAGTGCTAACCCAATTCTAGGCTACACCTTC
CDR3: CSANPILGYTF

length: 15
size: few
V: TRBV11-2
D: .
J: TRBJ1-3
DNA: TGTGCCAGCAGCTTAGAGGCTACAGGGTTTGGCACCATATATTTT
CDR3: CASSLEATGFGTIYF

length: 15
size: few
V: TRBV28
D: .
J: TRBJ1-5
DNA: TGTGCCAGCAGCCCGGCGGGGGGCAGCGATCAGCCCCAGCATTTT
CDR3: CASSPAGGSDQPQHF

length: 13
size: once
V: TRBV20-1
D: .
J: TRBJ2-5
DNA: TGCAGTGCTAGAGATCAGCGGCAAGAGACCCAGTACTTC
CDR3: CSARDQRQETQYF

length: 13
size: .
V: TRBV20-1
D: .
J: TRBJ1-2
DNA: TGCAGTGCCCCCCTAACACTTGTCTCTGGCTACACCTTC
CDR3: CSAPLTLVSGYTF

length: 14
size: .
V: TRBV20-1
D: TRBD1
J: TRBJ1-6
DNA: TGCAGTGCTCCTATCGACAGGGGAAATTCACCCCTCCACTTT
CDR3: CSAPIDRGNSPLHF

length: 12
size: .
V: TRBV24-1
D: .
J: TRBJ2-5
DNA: TGTGCCACCAGTGAGGGGATCGAGACCCAGTACTTC
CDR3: CATSEGIETQYF

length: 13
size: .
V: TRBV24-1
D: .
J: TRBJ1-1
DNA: TGTGCCACCAGTGCCCAGGGGAACACTGAAGCTTTCTTT
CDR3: CATSAQGNTEAFF

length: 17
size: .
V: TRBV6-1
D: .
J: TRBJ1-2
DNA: TGTGCCAGCAGTCATCCTTCGTTTGGCCATCACAGTGAGGGCTACACCTTC
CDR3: CASSHPSFGHHSEGYTF

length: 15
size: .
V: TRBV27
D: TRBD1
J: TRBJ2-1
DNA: TGTGCCAGCAGTTTGGACCGGGACAGCTACAATGAGCAGTTCTTC
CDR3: CASSLDRDSYNEQFF

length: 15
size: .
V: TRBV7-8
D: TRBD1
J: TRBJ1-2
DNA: TGTGCCAGCAGCTTACTCGGGACAGGGGGGAGAGGCTACACCTTC
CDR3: CASSLLGTGGRGYTF

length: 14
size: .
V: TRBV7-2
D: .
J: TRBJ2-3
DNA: TGTGCCAGCAGCTCTATGGGGGGAACAGATACGCAGTATTTT
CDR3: CASSSMGGTDTQYF

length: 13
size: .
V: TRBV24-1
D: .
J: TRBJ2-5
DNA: TGTGCCACCAGGGCGCGATTCCAAGAGACCCAGTACTTC
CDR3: CATRARFQETQYF

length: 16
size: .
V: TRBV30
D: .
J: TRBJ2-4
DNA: TGTGCCTGGAGTGTACGTAGGGGCCTCGCCAAAAACATTCAGTACTTC
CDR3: CAWSVRRGLAKNIQYF

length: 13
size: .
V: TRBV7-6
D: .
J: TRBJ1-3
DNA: TGTGCCAGCGGGCCTCGACAGGGAAACACCATATATTTT
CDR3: CASGPRQGNTIYF

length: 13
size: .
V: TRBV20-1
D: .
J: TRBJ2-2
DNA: TGCAGTGCCAGCTACCACTTAACCGGGGAGCTGTTTTTT
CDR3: CSASYHLTGELFF

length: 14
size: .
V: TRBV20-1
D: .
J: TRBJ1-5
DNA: TGCAGTGCTAGAGATGGGGGTCTAAATCAGCCCCAGCATTTT
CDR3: CSARDGGLNQPQHF

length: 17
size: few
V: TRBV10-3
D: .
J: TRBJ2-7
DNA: TGTGCCATCAGTGAGTTGCCTAGCGAGATTCCGAACTACGAGCAGTACTTC
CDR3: CAISELPSEIPNYEQYF

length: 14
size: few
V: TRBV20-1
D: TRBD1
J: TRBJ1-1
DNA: TGCAGTGCTAGGGAAACAGGGGGGTGGGGTTTGGCTTTCTTT
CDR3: CSARETGGWGLAFF

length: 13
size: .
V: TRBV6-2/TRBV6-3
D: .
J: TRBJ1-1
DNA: TGTGCCAGCAGGACGGTGATGAACACTGAAGCTTTCTTT
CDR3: CASRTVMNTEAFF

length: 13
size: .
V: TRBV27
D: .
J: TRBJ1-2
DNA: TGTGCCAGCAGTACTCGGACAGACTTGGGCTACACCTTC
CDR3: CASSTRTDLGYTF

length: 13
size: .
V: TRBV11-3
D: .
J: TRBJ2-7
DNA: TGTGCCAGCAGCTCTGGGCGCCTCTACGAGCAGTACTTC
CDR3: CASSSGRLYEQYF

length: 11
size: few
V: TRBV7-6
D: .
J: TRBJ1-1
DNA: TGTGCCAGCAGCTCCCGAAGAGAGGCTTTCTTT
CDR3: CASSSRREAFF

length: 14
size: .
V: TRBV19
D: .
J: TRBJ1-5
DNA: TGTGCCAGTAGTCGGGGGGCAGGGAATCAGCCCCAGCATTTT
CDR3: CASSRGAGNQPQHF

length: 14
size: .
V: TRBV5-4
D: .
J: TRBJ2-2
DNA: TGTGCCAGCAGCTTTGGTGGGAACACCGGGGAGCTGTTTTTT
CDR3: CASSFGGNTGELFF

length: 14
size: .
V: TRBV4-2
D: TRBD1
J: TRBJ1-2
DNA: TGTGCCAGCAGTCACGACAGGGGGGGATATGGCTACACCTTC
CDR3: CASSHDRGGYGYTF

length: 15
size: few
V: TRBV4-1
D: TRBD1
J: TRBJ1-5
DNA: TGCGCCAGCAGCCAAGATGGACAGGCCAATCAGCCCCAGCATTTT
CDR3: CASSQDGQANQPQHF

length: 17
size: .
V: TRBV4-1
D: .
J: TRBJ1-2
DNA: TGCGCCAGCAGCCCGCTCCAGGCCCCACGTATGAACTATGGCTACACCTTC
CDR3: CASSPLQAPRMNYGYTF

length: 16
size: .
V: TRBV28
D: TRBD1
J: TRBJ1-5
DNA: TGTGCCAGCAGTTTATGGGGACAGGGAGGCAATCAGCCCCAGCATTTT
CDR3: CASSLWGQGGNQPQHF

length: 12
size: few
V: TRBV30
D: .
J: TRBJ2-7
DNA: TGTGCCTGGAGGAAGGAGACCTACGAGCAGTACTTC
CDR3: CAWRKETYEQYF

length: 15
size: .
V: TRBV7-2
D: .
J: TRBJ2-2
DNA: TGTGCCAGCAGCTTAGGGGGGGGACAAACCGGGGAGCTGTTTTTT
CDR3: CASSLGGGQTGELFF